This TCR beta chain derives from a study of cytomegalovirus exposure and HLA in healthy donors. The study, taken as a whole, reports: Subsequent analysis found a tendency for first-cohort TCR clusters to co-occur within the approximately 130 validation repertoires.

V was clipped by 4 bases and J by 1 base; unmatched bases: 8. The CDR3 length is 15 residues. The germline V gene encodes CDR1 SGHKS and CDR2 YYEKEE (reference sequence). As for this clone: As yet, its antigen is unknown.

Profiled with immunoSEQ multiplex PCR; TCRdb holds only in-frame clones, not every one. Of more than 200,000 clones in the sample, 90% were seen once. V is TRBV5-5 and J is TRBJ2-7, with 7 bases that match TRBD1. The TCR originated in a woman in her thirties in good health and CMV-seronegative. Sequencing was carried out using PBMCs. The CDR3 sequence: CASSRRQGGSYEQYF. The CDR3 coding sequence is TGTGCCAGCAGCCGCCGACAGGGTGGATCCTACGAGCAGTACTTC.